Given below is one T cell receptor beta chain in context. The clone's antigen remains unknown. It has no much larger one-base neighbor in the sample; base qualities were not kept. The sample is drawn from a study of CD8+CD57+ T cells in acquired aplastic anemia (dated by TCRdb to 2017 to 2018). For the study in its entirety: A mean of about 3.2 ug of DNA, ranging from roughly 0.17 to 30 ug, was extracted from sorted CD4+ and CD8+ cells. Healthy donor samples averaged roughly 10 million reads for CD4+ and roughly 11 million for CD8+ cells.

V was cut back by 3 bases and J by 2 bases, leaving a gap of 20 bases between them. The CDR3 runs 17 amino acids, cysteine and phenylalanine included. Only CDR3 DNA is held: 51 bases, read in frame from base 1. Per the germline V gene, MGHDK is the CDR1 and SYGVNS is the CDR2. In the study, sorted CD4+ and CD8+ blood T cells from patients with severe aplastic anemia and from healthy subjects underwent deep sequencing of TCR repertoires. Ficoll-Paque density gradient centrifugation was used to isolate peripheral blood mononuclear cells. Before DNA extraction, CD4+ and CD8+ T cells were sorted with FACS or magnetic beads. What the study reported, not specific to this receptor: Twenty-nine CD8+ CDR3 sequences were found to be shared between patients and controls, but these sequences appeared to be highly expressed in patients and within the immunodominant clones of the patients. CD8+ Simpson's diversity did not differ significantly between patients and healthy controls (P=0.060).

TCR beta VDJ combination and CDR3 sequence profiling used genomic DNA as the template. An Illumina HiSeq 2000 was the platform used for TCR repertoire sequencing. In the source study's methods: TRBV/TRBJ rearrangement plots, CDR3 size and DJ length profiles, and Simpson's diversity index were used to assess repertoires. The most abundant DNA sequence in the deep sequencing data was taken as the immunodominant clone. CDR3 amino acid sequences were screened for sharing across subjects and compared with published repertoires and the VDJdb database. TCRdb trimmed public reads at Q25 via fastp, called clones via MiXCR and kept in-frame beta chains. Rows merge per CDR3 protein into single entries with the most common DNA and genes. In this record, the V and J calls reflect TCRdb's handling and not the investigators' own analysis. The sample yields some 150,000 distinct CDR3 sequences; less than 45% were counted once. Roughly 8.1% of the sample is in the top ten clones.

The sequencing sample was made of sorted CD4+, CD8+, or CD8+CD57+ T cells (not recorded which) from PBMCs. This receptor was obtained from a human donor in good health, serving as a control. Recombination connected TRBV25-1 to TRBJ2-7; tentative D gene TRBD1, with 5 bases matching. DNA sequence: TGTGCCAGCAGTGAGAATCCAAATCAGGGTGGACCCTACGAGCAGTACTTC. Translated, it reads CASSENPNQGGPYEQYF.